This is a list of T cell receptor beta chains from one sample in a study of coeliac disease. TCRdb's copy holds only in-frame clones and misses some; the assay was immunoSEQ multiplex PCR. This sample has around 2,200 clones, with under 80% found just once. The sample comprised lamina propria lymphocytes from the gut. Receptors were obtained from a woman in her fifties or sixties with celiac disease on a gluten-free diet. Each CDR3 is given with its conserved first and last residue. The D gene is left open where the match is weak. Size is stated for part of the rows, as once, few or many counts, or as a class when the clone is expanded.

D,V,size,J,CDR3,DNA
NA,TRBV5-6,NA,TRBJ1-2,CASSLWEGTYGYTF,TGTGCCAGCAGCTTGTGGGAGGGGACCTATGGCTACACCTTC
NA,TRBV9,NA,TRBJ1-2,CASSVVSGLSPGYTF,TGTGCCAGCAGCGTAGTTTCAGGGCTAAGTCCTGGCTACACCTTC
TRBD1,TRBV18,once,TRBJ1-6,CASSPPGQSSYNSPLHF,TGTGCCAGCTCACCGCCGGGACAGAGCTCCTATAATTCCCCCCTCCACTTT
NA,TRBV6-5,NA,TRBJ1-2,CASSYSGRGNYGYTF,TGTGCCAGCAGTTACTCGGGCAGGGGTAACTATGGCTACACCTTC
TRBD1,TRBV10-3,NA,TRBJ2-1,CAISPSGTGGSEGNEQFF,TGTGCCATCTCCCCCTCCGGGACAGGGGGCTCTGAAGGAAATGAGCAGTTCTTC
TRBD2,TRBV2,NA,TRBJ2-1,CAGSSGVNNEQFF,TGTGCCGGCAGTAGCGGGGTGAACAATGAGCAGTTCTTC
NA,TRBV7-8,NA,TRBJ2-6,CASSLLGLNSGANVLTF,TGTGCCAGCAGCTTACTAGGTCTGAACTCTGGGGCCAACGTCCTGACTTTC
NA,TRBV27,NA,TRBJ1-5,CASQSTGTQFQPQHF,TGTGCCAGCCAATCGACGGGGACACAGTTTCAGCCCCAGCATTTT
NA,TRBV2,NA,TRBJ2-2,CASKQFGGPGTGELFF,TGTGCCAGCAAGCAATTCGGGGGGCCCGGCACCGGGGAGCTGTTTTTT
NA,TRBV2,NA,TRBJ1-3,CASSERRNTIYF,TGTGCCAGCAGTGAAAGGCGGAACACCATATATTTT
NA,TRBV10-3,NA,TRBJ1-6,CAISERTVGHSPLHF,TGTGCCATCAGTGAGAGGACAGTCGGGCATTCACCCCTCCACTTT
NA,TRBV4-2,NA,TRBJ2-3,CASSQGLWRGPSTDTQYF,TGTGCCAGCAGCCAGGGCCTTTGGCGGGGCCCTAGCACAGATACGCAGTATTTT
NA,TRBV18,NA,TRBJ1-2,CASSPPERNYGYTF,TGTGCCAGCTCACCACCTGAGAGAAACTATGGCTACACCTTC
NA,TRBV7-8,NA,TRBJ1-5,CASSLLLNQPQHF,TGTGCCAGCAGCTTACTCCTTAATCAGCCCCAGCATTTT
NA,TRBV18,few,TRBJ1-2,CASSPPNTYTGIYGYTF,TGTGCCAGCTCACCACCAAACACTTATACAGGGATCTATGGCTACACCTTC
TRBD1,TRBV7-9,NA,TRBJ2-2,CASRAGTGGRTGELFF,TGTGCCAGCAGAGCCGGGACAGGGGGCCGCACCGGGGAGCTGTTTTTT
TRBD1,TRBV27,NA,TRBJ2-7,CASSFTIQGERSYEQYF,TGTGCCAGCAGTTTTACAATCCAGGGGGAACGGTCCTACGAGCAGTACTTC